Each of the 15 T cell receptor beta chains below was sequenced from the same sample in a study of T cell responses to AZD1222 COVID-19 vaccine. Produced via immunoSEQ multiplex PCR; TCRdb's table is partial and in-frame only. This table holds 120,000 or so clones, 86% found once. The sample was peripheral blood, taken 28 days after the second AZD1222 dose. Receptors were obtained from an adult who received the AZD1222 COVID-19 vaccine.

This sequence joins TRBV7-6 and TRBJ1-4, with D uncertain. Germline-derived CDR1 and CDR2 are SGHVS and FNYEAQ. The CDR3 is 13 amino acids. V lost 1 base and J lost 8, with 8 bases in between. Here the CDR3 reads CASSLEAREKLFF. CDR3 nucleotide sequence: TGTGCCAGCAGCTTAGAGGCGAGAGAAAAACTGTTTTTT.

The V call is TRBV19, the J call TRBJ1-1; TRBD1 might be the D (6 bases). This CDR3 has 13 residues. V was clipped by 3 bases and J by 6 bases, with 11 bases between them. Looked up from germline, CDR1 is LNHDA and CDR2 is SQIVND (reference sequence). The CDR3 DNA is TGTGCCAGTAGTATGGGAGGGGGAGCTGAAGCTTTCTTT. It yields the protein CASSMGGGAEAFF.

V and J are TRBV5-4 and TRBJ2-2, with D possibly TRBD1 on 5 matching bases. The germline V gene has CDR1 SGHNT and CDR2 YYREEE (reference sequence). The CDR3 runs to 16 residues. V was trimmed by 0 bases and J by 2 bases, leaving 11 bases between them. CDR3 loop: CASSLARTTNTGELFF. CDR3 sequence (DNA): TGTGCCAGCAGCTTGGCCAGGACAACAAACACCGGGGAGCTGTTTTTT.

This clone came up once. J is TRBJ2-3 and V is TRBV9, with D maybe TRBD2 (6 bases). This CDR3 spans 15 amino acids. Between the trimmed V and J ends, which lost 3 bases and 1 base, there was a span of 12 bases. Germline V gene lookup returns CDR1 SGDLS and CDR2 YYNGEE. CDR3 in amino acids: CASSAWGGGTDTQYF. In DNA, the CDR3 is TGTGCCAGCAGCGCCTGGGGCGGGGGCACAGATACGCAGTATTTT.

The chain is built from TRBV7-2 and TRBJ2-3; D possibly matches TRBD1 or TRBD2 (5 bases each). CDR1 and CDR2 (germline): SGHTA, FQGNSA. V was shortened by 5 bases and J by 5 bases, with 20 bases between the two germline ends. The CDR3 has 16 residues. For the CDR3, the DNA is TGTGCCAGCAGCCCCGTCCGTGGGGGTTGGATAGATACGCAGTATTTT. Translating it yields CASSPVRGGWIDTQYF.

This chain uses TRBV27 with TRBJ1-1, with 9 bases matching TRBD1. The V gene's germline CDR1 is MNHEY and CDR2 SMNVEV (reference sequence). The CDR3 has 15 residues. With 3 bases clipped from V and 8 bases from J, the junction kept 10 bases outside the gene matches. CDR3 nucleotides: TGTGCCAGCAGTTTCTCGGCCGGGACAGGGCTAGAAGCTTTCTTT. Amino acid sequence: CASSFSAGTGLEAFF.

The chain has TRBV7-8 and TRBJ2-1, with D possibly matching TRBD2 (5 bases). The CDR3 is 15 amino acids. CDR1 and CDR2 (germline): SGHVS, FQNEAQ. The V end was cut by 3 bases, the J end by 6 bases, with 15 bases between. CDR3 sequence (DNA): TGTGCCAGCAGCTTGGGCGGACTGGTATTCAATGAGCAGTTCTTC. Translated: CASSLGGLVFNEQFF.

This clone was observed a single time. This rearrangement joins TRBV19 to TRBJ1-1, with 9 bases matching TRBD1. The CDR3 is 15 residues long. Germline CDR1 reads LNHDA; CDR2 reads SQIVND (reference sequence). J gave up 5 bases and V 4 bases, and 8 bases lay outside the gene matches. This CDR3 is CASSKTGGRHTEAFF. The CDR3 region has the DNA TGTGCCAGTAGTAAGACAGGGGGGAGACATACTGAAGCTTTCTTT.

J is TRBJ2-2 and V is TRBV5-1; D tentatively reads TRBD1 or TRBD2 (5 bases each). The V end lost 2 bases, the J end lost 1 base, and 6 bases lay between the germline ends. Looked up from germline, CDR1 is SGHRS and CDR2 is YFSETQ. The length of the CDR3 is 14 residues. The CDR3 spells CASSFGGNTGELFF. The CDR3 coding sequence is TGCGCCAGCAGCTTTGGGGGGAACACCGGGGAGCTGTTTTTT.

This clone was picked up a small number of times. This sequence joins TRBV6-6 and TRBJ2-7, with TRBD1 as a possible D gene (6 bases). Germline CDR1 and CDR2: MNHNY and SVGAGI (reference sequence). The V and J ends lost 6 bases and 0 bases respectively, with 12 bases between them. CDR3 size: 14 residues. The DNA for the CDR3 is TGTGCCAGCAGAGATGAGGGGGTCTCCTACGAGCAGTACTTC. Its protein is CASRDEGVSYEQYF.

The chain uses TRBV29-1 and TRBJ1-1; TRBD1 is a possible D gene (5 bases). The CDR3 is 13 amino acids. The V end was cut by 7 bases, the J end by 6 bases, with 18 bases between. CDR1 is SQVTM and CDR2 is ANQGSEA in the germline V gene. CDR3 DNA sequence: TGCAGCGCCGCCTCAGGGAGTTGGGCTGAAGCTTTCTTT. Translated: CSAASGSWAEAFF.

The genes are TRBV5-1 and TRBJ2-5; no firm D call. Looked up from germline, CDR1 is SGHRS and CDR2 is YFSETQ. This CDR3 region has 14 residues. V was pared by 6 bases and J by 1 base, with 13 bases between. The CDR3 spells CASTLQSLQETQYF. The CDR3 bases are TGCGCCAGCACCCTACAGAGCCTCCAAGAGACCCAGTACTTC.

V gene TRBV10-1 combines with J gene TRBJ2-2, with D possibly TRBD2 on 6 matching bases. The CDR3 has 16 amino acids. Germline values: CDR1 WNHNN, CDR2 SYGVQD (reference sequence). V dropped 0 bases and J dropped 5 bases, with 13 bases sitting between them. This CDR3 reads CASSESRGKGTGELFF. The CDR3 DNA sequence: TGCGCCAGCAGTGAGTCTCGGGGGAAGGGGACCGGGGAGCTGTTTTTT.

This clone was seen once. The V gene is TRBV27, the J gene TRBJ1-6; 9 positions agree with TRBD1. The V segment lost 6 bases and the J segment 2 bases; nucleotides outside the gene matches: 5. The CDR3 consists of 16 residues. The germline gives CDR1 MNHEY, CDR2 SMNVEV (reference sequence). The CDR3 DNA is TGTGCCAGCAGGGTAGGGACAGGGACCTATAATTCACCCCTCCACTTT. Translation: CASRVGTGTYNSPLHF.

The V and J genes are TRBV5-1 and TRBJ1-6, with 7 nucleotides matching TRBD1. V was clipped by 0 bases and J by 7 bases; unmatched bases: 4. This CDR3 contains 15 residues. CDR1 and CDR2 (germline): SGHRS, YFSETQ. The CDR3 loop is CASSLGDRVNSPLHF. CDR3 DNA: TGCGCCAGCAGCTTGGGAGACAGGGTGAATTCACCCCTCCACTTT.